This passage covers 21 T cell receptor beta chains from one sample sequenced in a study of T cells in Graves' hyperthyroidism and ophthalmopathy. Researchers amplified the TCR beta CDR3 regions from RNA transcripts. RT-PCR in the first round (using the HTBI primer set) targeted the TCR CDR3. One entry per CDR3 protein results from TCRdb running MiXCR on the multiplex PCR reads. This sample has some 550,000 distinct CDR3 sequences, with around 21% found just once. Material for sequencing was blood. These receptors were collected from a man younger than 30 with Graves' hyperthyroidism.

This clonotype occurred many times. The CDR3 loop reads CAARSGGALYGYTF. The CDR3 DNA sequence: TGTGCCGCCCGGTCAGGGGGAGCCCTCTATGGCTACACCTTC. The chain links TRBV28 to TRBJ1-2, with 7 positions matching TRBD1. With 11 bases clipped from V and 4 bases from J, the junction kept 13 bases outside the gene matches. The CDR3 runs to 14 residues. From germline, CDR1 is MDHEN and CDR2 SYDVKM.

This clonotype was counted ten times or more. The chain combines TRBV27 with TRBJ1-5; D ambiguous. Trimming left V 2 bases short and J 6 bases short, with 8 bases between. The CDR3 length is 13 residues. Germline V CDR1 and CDR2: MNHEY, SMNVEV (reference sequence). For the CDR3, the DNA is TGTGCCAGCAGTTTAGGCAGAGGTCAGCCCCAGCATTTT. Translating gives CASSLGRGQPQHF.

This clonotype was counted at least ten times. V is TRBV5-1 and J is TRBJ2-7, with 8 bases fitting TRBD1. After removal of 2 bases from V and 5 bases from J, the junction contained 12 bases not matched to a gene. The V gene's germline CDR1 is SGHRS and CDR2 YFSETQ. CDR3 length: 16 residues. CDR3 DNA sequence: TGCGCCAGCAGCTTAGGCTTAACAGGGGGAGTCCACGAGCAGTACTTC. It codes for CASSLGLTGGVHEQYF.

V gene TRBV7-8 combines with J gene TRBJ1-6; unclear D gene. Trimming pared 1 base from V and 0 bases from J, leaving 7 bases between. The CDR3 is 16 amino acids. Germline V lookup: CDR1 SGHVS, CDR2 FQNEAQ. The CDR3 region has the DNA TGTGCCAGCAGCTTAGGTGCCGGCTCCTATAATTCACCCCTCCACTTT. As protein: CASSLGAGSYNSPLHF.

This clonotype was detected only a few times. The chain employs TRBV5-1 and TRBJ2-5; no reliable D call. In germline, CDR1 is SGHRS, CDR2 YFSETQ. The CDR3 is 15 amino acids. Trimming shortened V by 2 bases and J by 0 bases, and 11 bases separated the two germline ends. The CDR3 nucleotides are TGCGCCAGCAGCTTTTTGGGTGGGAACCAAGAGACCCAGTACTTC. This translates into CASSFLGGNQETQYF.

This clonotype has a count of ten or more. This chain joins TRBV13 and TRBJ2-7; TRBD2 matches at 8 bases. The V and J ends lost 5 bases and 0 bases, in that order; junction bases with no gene match: 6. The CDR3 has 15 amino acids. Germline-derived CDR1 and CDR2 are PRHDT and FYEKMQ (reference sequence). The DNA of the CDR3 is TGTGCCAGCAGCGGGTTTAGCGGGGACTCCTACGAGCAGTACTTC. Translating gives CASSGFSGDSYEQYF.

This clonotype was counted many times. The chain combines TRBV11-2 with TRBJ1-6; TRBD1 agrees at 10 bases. The V gene's germline CDR1 is SGHAT and CDR2 FQNNGV. Trimming at V came to 4 bases and at J to 9 bases, leaving 6 bases not matched to a gene. The CDR3 totals 15 residues. The CDR3 region is CASSSLGTGVSPLHF. In DNA, the CDR3 is TGTGCCAGCAGCTCCCTCGGGACAGGGGTTTCACCCCTCCACTTT. The full variable domain, its missing parts supplied by reference TRBV11-2 and TRBJ1-6, is EAGVAQSPRYKIIEKRQSVAFWCNPISGHATLYWYQQILGQGPKLLIQFQNNGVVDDSQLPKDRFSAERLKGVDSTLKIQPAKLEDSAVYLCASSSLGTGVSPLHFGNGTRLTVT.

This clonotype turned up a few times. V usage is TRBV29-1 and J usage is TRBJ1-1; tentatively, D is TRBD1 (5 bases). The CDR3 has 12 amino acids. Germline V gives CDR1 SQVTM, CDR2 ANQGSEA. Trimming took 0 bases from V and 5 from J, leaving 7 bases between them. This chain's CDR3 is CSVEEGGTEAFF. The CDR3 nucleotides read TGCAGCGTTGAAGAGGGGGGGACTGAAGCTTTCTTT.

In its sample, this clonotype was seen many times. The chain uses TRBV6-5 and TRBJ1-2; weak D call: TRBD1 (5 bases). V lost 10 bases to trimming and J lost 3 bases, with 18 bases between them. In germline, CDR1 is MNHEY, CDR2 SVGAGI. This CDR3 spans 14 amino acids. In DNA form, the CDR3 reads TGTGCCACCAAGGTCCGAGGGGAATACTATGGCTACACCTTC. Encoded protein: CATKVRGEYYGYTF.

Many counts were recorded for this clonotype. The chain carries TRBV24-1 and TRBJ2-7; 8 nucleotides line up with TRBD1. V trimming: 9 bases; J trimming: 7 bases; junction bases outside the gene matches: 7. Germline CDR1 is KGHDR and CDR2 is SFDVKD. The CDR3 has 12 amino acids. The CDR3 sequence: CATGTGLGEQYF. The CDR3 DNA is TGTGCCACCGGGACAGGCCTCGGGGAGCAGTACTTC.

This clonotype was observed many times. The chain joins TRBV24-1 to TRBJ1-1, with TRBD1 matching over 12 bases. The CDR3 totals 15 residues. The germline gives CDR1 KGHDR, CDR2 SFDVKD. The V and J ends lost 4 bases and 6 bases, in that order; junction bases with no gene match: 5. The DNA of the CDR3 is TGTGCCACCAGTGAACCGGGACAGGGGGCGTCTGAAGCTTTCTTT. Translating it yields CATSEPGQGASEAFF.

The chain has TRBV30 and TRBJ2-7, with 10 bases that match TRBD2. V lost 2 bases, J lost 2 bases, and 3 bases stayed unmatched. Germline V gene sequence: CDR1 GTSNPN, CDR2 SVGIG (reference sequence). The CDR3 covers 14 residues. The CDR3 DNA is TGTGCCTGGAGTCAAGCGGGGGGGCCCTACGAGCAGTACTTC. Its translation is CAWSQAGGPYEQYF. Complete variable domain (other parts from reference TRBV30 and TRBJ2-7): SQTIHQWPATLVQPVGSPLSLECTVEGTSNPNLYWYRQAAGRGLQLLFYSVGIGQISSEVPQNLSASRPQDRQFILSSKKLLLSDSGFYLCAWSQAGGPYEQYFGPGTRLTVT.

The chain is built from TRBV20-1 and TRBJ2-7; D is ambiguous. Trimming cost V 5 bases and J 7 bases, with 9 bases left between them. This CDR3 has 10 amino acids. CDR1 DFQATT and CDR2 SNEGSKA come from the germline V gene (reference sequence). The CDR3 region has the DNA TGCAGTGCTCGCTCGTGGGAGCAGTACTTC. Residues: CSARSWEQYF.

This clonotype was recorded many times. The chain recombines TRBV3-1 with TRBJ2-5, with D possibly being TRBD2 (5 bases). The germline gives CDR1 LGHDT, CDR2 YNNKEL (reference sequence). There are 15 residues in the CDR3. The ends were cut back, 1 base at V and 3 bases at J, with 12 bases in the middle. The CDR3 DNA reads TGTGCCAGCAGCCAAGGACACGGGAAAGAAGAGACCCAGTACTTC. It translates to CASSQGHGKEETQYF.

This clonotype was counted at least ten times. The chain is built from TRBV11-2 and TRBJ2-5; D may be TRBD1 or TRBD2 (5 bases each). CDR3 length: 15 residues. Germline V gene lookup returns CDR1 SGHAT and CDR2 FQNNGV. Between the trimmed V and J ends, which lost 5 bases and 5 bases, there was a span of 18 bases. CDR3 amino acids: CASSPQWGSRETQYF. The CDR3 DNA reads TGTGCCAGCAGCCCCCAATGGGGGTCTAGGGAGACCCAGTACTTC.

There are many counts of this clonotype. This chain links TRBV12-3 or TRBV12-4 with TRBJ1-2; TRBD1 might be the D (6 bases). With 3 bases removed from V and 0 bases from J, the gap between germline ends came to 11 bases. CDR3 size: 15 residues. In DNA, the CDR3 is TGTGCCAGCAGTTTCGACAGGCATGCTAACTATGGCTACACCTTC. As protein: CASSFDRHANYGYTF.

This clonotype was seen only a few times. This chain links TRBV7-8 with TRBJ1-5; perhaps TRBD1 as D (5 bases). The V gene lost 5 bases and the J gene lost 6 bases, with 20 bases spanning the gap. CDR1 and CDR2 from the germline V gene are SGHVS and FQNEAQ. This CDR3 has 16 amino acids. CDR3 in amino acids: CASSPLRTDGAQPQHF. In nucleotides, the CDR3 is TGTGCCAGCAGCCCGCTCCGAACAGACGGGGCTCAGCCCCAGCATTTT. Supplemented by reference TRBV7-8 and TRBJ1-5, the full variable domain reads GAGVSQSPRYKVAKRGQDVALRCDPISGHVSLFWYQQALGQGPEFLTYFQNEAQLDKSGLPSDRFFAERPEGSVSTLKIQRTQQEDSAVYLCASSPLRTDGAQPQHFGDGTRLSIL.

Turning to this clonotype: A clone one base away is much larger, so this may be a read error. The J gene is TRBJ2-2, the V gene TRBV27, with TRBD2 as a possible D gene (6 bases). CDR1 and CDR2 from the germline V gene are MNHEY and SMNVEV (reference sequence). The CDR3 spans 13 residues. Trimming took off 5 bases at V and 4 bases at J, with 8 bases between the two ends. In DNA form, the CDR3 reads TGTGCCAGCAGTCGGGAGTTCACCGGGGAGCTGTTTTTT. This codes for CASSREFTGELFF.

This clonotype has a count of ten or more. The chain carries TRBV2 and TRBJ1-5, with 12 bases aligning to TRBD1. The ends lost 6 bases at V and 7 bases at J; junction bases unmatched: 7. Looked up from germline, CDR1 is SNHLY and CDR2 is FYNNEI. The CDR3 loop spans 15 amino acids. The CDR3 region is CASRGDRGREQPQHF. CDR3 DNA sequence: TGTGCCAGCAGGGGGGACAGGGGGCGTGAGCAGCCCCAGCATTTT.

This clonotype was recorded a few times. This chain links TRBV27 with TRBJ2-7, with 9 bases aligning to TRBD1. Germline CDR1 is MNHEY and CDR2 is SMNVEV (reference sequence). CDR3 length: 15 residues. The V segment lost 5 bases and the J segment 5 bases; nucleotides outside the gene matches: 10. The CDR3 coding sequence is TGTGCCAGCAGTCCCCTCGGACAGGGGAACCACGAGCAGTACTTC. This encodes CASSPLGQGNHEQYF.

This clonotype was found many times. The chain joins TRBV6-2 or TRBV6-3 to TRBJ2-2, with 9 bases matching TRBD1. With 6 bases clipped from V and 4 bases from J, the junction kept 9 bases outside the gene matches. This CDR3 contains 16 residues. Germline loops: CDR1 MNHEY, CDR2 SVGEGT. The CDR3 here is CASRLADRGPTGELFF. CDR3 DNA sequence: TGTGCCAGCAGACTCGCGGACAGGGGACCCACCGGGGAGCTGTTTTTT.